The present TCR beta chain was sequenced within a study of blood T cell repertoires in COVID-19. Study overall: The study drew acute and convalescent COVID-19 samples from the United States, Italy and Spain.

Method: immunoSEQ multiplex PCR; TCRdb's copy keeps in-frame clones and lacks some. The repertoire holds about 99,000 clones, with about 90% as singletons. This CDR3 has 15 residues. The chain joins TRBV21-1 to TRBJ2-5; the table's D call TRBD1 went unverified against the DNA. TRBV21-1 is an annotated pseudogene. The receptor was derived from a man aged 50-59 years with acute or convalescent COVID-19. Sequences were obtained from peripheral blood. CDR3 loop: CASSRRQGTQETQYF. The DNA of the CDR3 is TGTGCCAGCAGCCGGAGACAGGGTACCCAAGAGACCCAGTACTTC.